Each of the 14 T cell receptor beta chains below was sequenced from the same sample in a study of cytomegalovirus exposure and HLA in healthy donors. PCR amplification relied on 60 Vbeta primers (plus 13 Jbeta primers). Data came from immunoSEQ multiplex PCR; TCRdb stores just in-frame clones and leaves some out. The sample lists roughly 190,000 clones; around 79% were seen once. Specimen: PBMCs. Receptor source: a woman aged 45-65 years in good health and CMV-seronegative.

The rearrangement joins TRBV29-1 to TRBJ2-1; 7 bases agree with TRBD2. CDR3 length: 13 amino acids. Germline CDR1 and CDR2: SQVTM and ANQGSEA. V was pared by 8 bases and J by 9 bases, with 13 bases of the junction left unmatched. CDR3 bases: TGCAGCTCCGGACTAGTCGGGGGGAGTGAGCAGTTCTTC. As protein: CSSGLVGGSEQFF.

The chain couples TRBV2 to TRBJ2-2; 10 nucleotides line up with TRBD1. J lost 6 bases, V lost 6 bases, and 4 bases had no gene match. There are 14 residues in the CDR3. Germline lookup yields CDR1 SNHLY and CDR2 FYNNEI. The CDR3 bases are TGTGCCAGCAGATTGGACAGGGGGGCCGGGGAGCTGTTTTTT. It translates to CASRLDRGAGELFF.

The chain uses TRBV7-2 and TRBJ2-2; 7 nucleotides agree with TRBD1. This CDR3 has 17 residues. The J segment lost 6 bases and the V segment lost 5 bases, leaving 15 bases of the junction unmatched. The V gene's germline CDR1 is SGHTA and CDR2 FQGNSA. CDR3 protein: CASSRPTGALAPGELFF. The CDR3 region has the DNA TGTGCCAGCAGCCGACCCACAGGGGCTCTAGCCCCCGGGGAGCTGTTTTTT.

This clone appeared a few times. The chain uses TRBV13 and TRBJ1-3; TRBD1 agrees at 7 bases. The germline CDR1 and CDR2 sequences are PRHDT and FYEKMQ (reference sequence). J lost 4 bases, V lost 5 bases, and 8 bases had no gene match. The CDR3 is 15 residues long. CDR3: CASSPRDRPGNTIYF. Here the CDR3 DNA reads TGTGCCAGCAGCCCCCGGGACAGACCGGGAAACACCATATATTTT.

The chain links TRBV6-1 to TRBJ2-5, with D tentatively TRBD2 (6 bases). V was shortened by 7 bases and J by 1 base, with 16 bases between the two germline ends. The CDR3 covers 15 residues. Germline V lookup: CDR1 MNHNS, CDR2 SASEGT. The CDR3 region has the DNA TGTGCCAGCACCTATAGGACTACCTCCCAAGAGACCCAGTACTTC. As protein: CASTYRTTSQETQYF.

The chain is built from TRBV6-5 and TRBJ1-3, with D unclear. Germline V gives CDR1 MNHEY, CDR2 SVGAGI. The CDR3 consists of 13 residues. With 6 bases removed from V and 2 bases from J, the gap between germline ends came to 8 bases. Written as DNA, the CDR3 is TGTGCCAGCAGACTGGTACCTGGAAACACCATATATTTT. It specifies CASRLVPGNTIYF.

This sequence joins TRBV5-6 and TRBJ2-7; tentative D call: TRBD2 (6 bases). There are 15 residues in the CDR3. V lost 0 bases to trimming and J lost 3 bases, with 13 bases between them. Per the germline V gene, CDR1 is SGHDT and CDR2 is YYEEEE. The CDR3 bases are TGTGCCAGCAGCTTGGGGATCGGGGGAGGCTACGAGCAGTACTTC. Translated, it gives CASSLGIGGGYEQYF.

The rearrangement uses TRBV6-6 and TRBJ1-2, with D uncertain. The germline CDR1 and CDR2 sequences are MNHNY and SVGAGI (reference sequence). The CDR3 contains 13 residues. V lost 6 bases and J 2 bases, leaving 10 bases between the germline ends. The CDR3 DNA reads TGTGCCAGCAGCCGAGGGAGGAACTATGGCTACACCTTC. Amino acid sequence: CASSRGRNYGYTF.

V and J are TRBV6-5 and TRBJ1-4; the D gene is possibly TRBD1 (5 bases). CDR3 length equals 13 residues. V was cut by 6 bases and J by 8 bases, with 13 bases left in between. The germline V gene has CDR1 MNHEY and CDR2 SVGAGI. CDR3 loop: CASSGTRGEKLFF. CDR3 in DNA: TGTGCCAGCAGCGGGACTCGGGGAGAAAAACTGTTTTTT.

The rearrangement uses TRBV29-1 and TRBJ2-1; 12 bases are shared with TRBD2. V was pared by 6 bases and J by 2 bases, with 8 bases of the junction left unmatched. The length of the CDR3 is 16 residues. The germline gives CDR1 SQVTM, CDR2 ANQGSEA. CDR3: CSVPGGTSGPYNEQFF. The CDR3 coding sequence is TGCAGCGTCCCCGGCGGGACTAGCGGGCCCTACAATGAGCAGTTCTTC.

This clone has at least ten counts. V gene TRBV13 combines with J gene TRBJ1-3; D is ambiguous. Germline CDR1 reads PRHDT; CDR2 reads FYEKMQ (reference sequence). The V and J ends lost 5 bases and 1 base respectively, with 12 bases between them. The CDR3 loop spans 15 amino acids. CDR3: CASSQKPESGNTIYF. CDR3 DNA: TGTGCCAGCAGCCAAAAGCCGGAGTCTGGAAACACCATATATTTT. Filled out from reference TRBV13 and TRBJ1-3, the complete variable domain reads AAGVIQSPRHLIKEKRETATLKCYPIPRHDTVYWYQQGPGQDPQFLISFYEKMQSDKGSIPDRFSAQQFSDYHSELNMSSLELGDSALYFCASSQKPESGNTIYFGEGSWLTVV.

The rearrangement links TRBV7-8 to TRBJ1-3; possible D gene TRBD1, 5 bases. CDR3 size: 15 residues. The germline V and J ends were trimmed by 5 bases and 2 bases, with 13 bases remaining between them. Germline-derived CDR1 and CDR2 are SGHVS and FQNEAQ. Written as DNA, the CDR3 is TGTGCCAGCAGCACAGAGGCGGGGGCTGGAAACACCATATATTTT. Its protein is CASSTEAGAGNTIYF.

V and J are TRBV7-9 and TRBJ1-1; D perhaps matches TRBD1 (5 bases). The CDR3 is 13 residues long. V gave up 4 bases and J gave up 7 bases, with 13 bases separating them. From germline, CDR1 is SEHNR and CDR2 FQNEAQ (reference sequence). The CDR3 loop is CASSSTETFEAFF. DNA for the CDR3: TGTGCCAGCAGCTCGACAGAGACGTTTGAAGCTTTCTTT.

The V call is TRBV4-2, the J call TRBJ2-1; TRBD2 matches 8 bases. CDR1 and CDR2 (germline): LGHNA, YNFKEQ. The CDR3 has 15 residues. Trimming cost V 0 bases and J 6 bases; bases outside gene matches: 4. Written as DNA, the CDR3 is TGTGCCAGCAGCCAAGACAGACTAGCGACCAATGAGCAGTTCTTC. Translation gives CASSQDRLATNEQFF.